This entry lists 3 T cell receptor beta chains sequenced from one sample in a study of T-cell reconstitution after alpha-beta-depleted transplantation in children. This sample's TCRbeta library carried unique molecular identifier barcodes. Via MiXCR, TCRdb re-called the PCR reads, giving one row per CDR3 protein. The sample holds about 200,000 distinct CDR3 sequences; roughly 6.3% are singletons and the top ten take about 4.3%. The source was PBMCs, collected before TCRalphabeta/CD19-depleted stem cell transplant. These TCRs come from a girl less than two years old with combined immunodeficiency, due to receive a stem cell transplant.

This clonotype was observed many times. The chain carries TRBV28 and TRBJ1-2; D possibly corresponds to TRBD1 (5 bases). Germline assignment: CDR1 MDHEN and CDR2 SYDVKM. CDR3 length: 13 residues. V was shortened by 1 base and J by 3 bases, with 6 bases between the two germline ends. CDR3 protein: CASSLLQDYGYTF. CDR3 nucleotide sequence: TGTGCCAGCAGTTTATTACAGGACTATGGCTACACCTTC.

In the case of this clonotype: A read error may be the cause here, since a much bigger clone is one base away. The chain couples TRBV4-2 to TRBJ2-1; D gene ambiguous. The CDR3 has 14 amino acids. V was cut by 0 bases and J by 8 bases, with 11 bases left in between. Germline CDR1 and CDR2: LGHNA and YNFKEQ. The CDR3 nucleotides are TGTGCCAGCAGCCAAGATACGGGTAGCTATGAGCAGTTCTTC. Protein: CASSQDTGSYEQFF.

The table lists this clonotype with many counts. V and J are TRBV21-1 and TRBJ2-7; the table names TRBD1, a call not compared with the DNA. TRBV21-1 is given as a pseudogene. CDR3 length: 15 amino acids. The CDR3 protein is CASSKQVQDTYEQYF. The CDR3 DNA reads TGTGCCAGCAGCAAGCAGGTACAGGATACCTACGAGCAGTACTTC.